The T cell receptor (beta chain) described here comes from a study of blood T cells in healthy people across ages. Primed by a sample-barcoded 5' primer and a J-beta primer mix, a second PCR proceeded for about 6 to 12 cycles. Each CDR3 protein gets one entry after TCRdb re-called the 5' RACE reads with MiXCR. This sample has about 780,000 distinct CDR3 sequences, with 46% found just once. With 5 bases removed from V and 4 bases from J, the gap between germline ends came to 11 bases. Germline V lookup: CDR1 SGHNT, CDR2 YENEEA. There are 13 residues in the CDR3. This clonotype was counted between two and nine times.

The receptor's source is a man at least 80 years old in good health. Sequencing was done on a sample of blood. The chain joins TRBV11-3 to TRBJ2-5; D is tentatively TRBD1 or TRBD2 (5 bases each). The CDR3 reads CASSREGRETQYF. The CDR3 DNA follows: TGTGCCAGCAGCCGCGAGGGGAGAGAGACCCAGTACTTC.